This T cell receptor (beta chain) was found in a study of cytomegalovirus exposure and HLA in healthy donors (dated by TCRdb to about 2017). Some background on the complete study: In an earlier analysis of 587 of the donors, 250 to 350 Gb of sequence data and 90 million to 120 million unique TCR beta sequences from about 179 million T cells were reported. An early release that covered about 640 HLA-typed donors contained about 300 gigabases of sequencing data and 75 million to 100 million unique TCR sequences. Of the 300 to 500 genotyped donors, over 80% were placed in the genetic ancestry cluster associated with self-reported Caucasian donors. The aim of the study was to test whether cataloging public T cell receptors could identify signatures of past pathogen exposure. The T cell repertoires of some 700 subjects were profiled by immunosequencing and related to cytomegalovirus serostatus. In addition to the first cohort of roughly 700 subjects, a separate validation cohort of 130 or so different subjects was used. To predict cytomegalovirus infection status, the study combined high-throughput TCR immunosequencing, statistical association of individual TCRs with disease status, and machine learning. A later analysis re-examined previously published TCR beta repertoires from over 500 donors and added high-resolution HLA genotyping to investigate patterns of TCR occurrence. The later analysis used no new phenotypic data to find candidate immune exposures, relying instead on TCR beta sequences and their occurrence across donors. An earlier analysis of some 500 of the donors applied high-throughput TCR beta sequencing to assess whether each TCR beta V gene segment acted as functional or pseudogenic. Donor age, sex, ethnicity and CMV serostatus were compiled alongside the repertoire data. A later genetic analysis used genome-wide SNP genotypes for about 55% of the 666 donors, treating that subset as a discovery cohort. Every repertoire in the discovery cohort had been generated on one and the same sequencing platform. HLA typing covered class I and class II loci at four-digit resolution. Typing coverage varied by locus: roughly 620-640 donors for A, B, C, DRB1 and DQB1; approximately 560 for DQA1; more than 600 for DPA1; 400 to 480 for DPB1. About five DR-DQ haplotypes were treated as single units for association and clustering because of strong linkage in the cohort. On average, approximately 250,000 unique TCR beta nucleotide sequences were sequenced per donor among a few hundred genotyped donors of the cohort, with 15% to 20% of those sequences being non-productive. Overall study results and their limits: A cluster of highly shared sequence variants was judged likely to represent a technical artifact of the sequencing pipeline. An earlier analysis of approximately 500 of the donors showed that most TCR beta V segments appeared in productive rearrangements either about 87% or about 30% of the time, which broadly matched IMGT annotations. The presence/absence analyses assumed that sequencing depth was roughly uniform across donors, and that assumption may not be true. The cohort was sequenced for TCR beta chains only, and without alpha or paired-chain data the features that could be detected were limited. Several of the top co-occurrence clusters appeared to be linked to parvovirus B19, influenza, CMV and Epstein-Barr virus, according to a later analysis. CMV serostatus was the only immune exposure information available for the cohort. V-gene and J-gene trimming of TCR beta chains was associated with a missense DCLRE1C variant in a later genetic analysis, and the association was replicated in an independent cohort. The classifier was reported to diagnose cytomegalovirus status with high specificity and sensitivity in both the original and validation cohorts. Because the 87-base-pair reads could not distinguish some IMGT-functional V segments, including TRBV6-2 and TRBV6-3, those segments were excluded. The authors suggested that the approach could potentially be generalized to other disease states and immunological phenotypes. A further reported finding was that TCR beta sequences accurately predicted the HLA-A and HLA-B alleles for most subjects in the first cohort. In a later analysis, the rate of TCR association differed among HLA loci, with DRB1 alleles having the most associated TCRs and HLA-C alleles having the fewest. According to a later genetic analysis, donors in an Asian-associated ancestry cluster had fewer N-insertions in productive TCRs than the roughly 700-donor mean. A few of the identified cytomegalovirus-associated TCR beta chains were confirmed in vitro to be specific for cytomegalovirus antigens. A total of fewer than 200 TCR beta chains were listed by the study as associated with cytomegalovirus. Because counts were too low, roughly 16 rarely observed V segments, including chromosome 9 orphons, were excluded from the earlier analysis of 587 of the donors. Compared with equally common non-associated chains, HLA-associated TCR beta chains in a later analysis were more clonally expanded and had lower generation probabilities. When HLA alleles, especially DR and DQ, strongly co-occurred, attributing TCR associations to individual alleles was difficult. Specific HLA alleles were associated with 15,000 to 20,000 TCR beta sequences at a false discovery rate of 0.05 in a later analysis. Because HLA typing was unavailable for some donors at each locus, only the typed subset was used in association tests. Correlated functional status among segregating V segments might reflect linkage disequilibrium, but an unknown experimental factor could not be ruled out. Most TCR sequences were observed very rarely across donors, whereas some public TCRs were present in many individuals. Most CMV-associated TCR beta chains appeared to be HLA-restricted in a later analysis, and the HLA associations seemed to be driven largely by CMV exposure.

Libraries were constructed by the immunoSEQ multiplex PCR assay. For the multiplex PCR, a mixture combining 60 forward primers for TCR Vbeta segments and 13 reverse primers for TCR Jbeta segments was used. The CDR3 region of rearranged TCR beta genes was amplified from genomic DNA by a multiplex PCR assay. Amplified TCR beta libraries were sequenced as 87-base-pair reads on the Illumina HiSeq System. The source study handled its data this way. A later analysis counted about 80 million unique TCR beta chains across the 690 or so repertoires, and about 10 million of these chains were shared by at least two donors. Raw reads were error-corrected and collapsed into unique sequences by a nearest-neighbor algorithm in which closely related sequences were merged to remove PCR and sequencing errors. To assign V, D and J gene segments, CDR3 sequences were aligned to IMGT reference sequences. Each retained sequence needed at least a six-nucleotide match to both a V gene segment and a J gene segment. Rearrangements were classified as productive when the CDR3 lacked stop codons and remained in frame with V and J, and all other rearrangements were classified as non-productive. CDR3 was defined according to IMGT convention as the region running from the second conserved V-encoded cysteine to the conserved J-encoded phenylalanine. The earlier analysis of 450 to 750 of the donors excluded any sequence lacking an unambiguous match to a single V gene segment. An earlier analysis of 587 of the donors called V segments functional above 56.7% productive rearrangements and segregating when the between-donor standard deviation exceeded 5%. A statistical classification framework was built to diagnose cytomegalovirus status from the catalog of TCR beta chain sequences. In a later analysis, V and J genes were assigned by comparing TCR nucleotide sequences against IMGT/GENE-DB human TR gene sequences. In a later analysis, CDR3 sequences and most-parsimonious VDJ recombination scenarios were assigned using the TCRdist pipeline. In a later analysis, each TCR beta chain was defined by its CDR3 amino acid sequence together with its V-gene family, and reads lacking a unique V-gene family were excluded. As a way to deal with suspected cross-contamination and a sequencing artifact, a later analysis dropped over 550 nucleotide sequences that were highly shared and had low generation probability. A later analysis calculated a clonal expansion index for each public chain from normalized within-repertoire ranks of inferred template counts. A later analysis computed generation probabilities with a VDJ recombination model fitted to out-of-frame rearrangements, and checked the results against IGoR. A later analysis scored TCR-TCR, TCR-HLA and TCR-CMV co-occurrence with hypergeometric tests, applying a repertoire-size bias correction to TCR pairs. In a later analysis, false discovery rates were estimated by permuting HLA or CMV assignments 20 times. In a later analysis, co-occurring TCRs were grouped using DBSCAN, with TCRdist sequence similarity added in when clustering inside HLA-allele-positive subsets. Repertoires with fewer than 30,000 or more than 120,000 public chains were left out of co-occurrence clustering, as were several repertoires with anomalous nucleotide sharing. TCRdb retrieved this table from immuneACCESS and kept in-frame rearrangements only. Not all clones are present; in checked studies, unresolved V genes account for under half, and no reason is known for the remainder. That table supplies the V and J calls and clone size; D and trimming were determined from the DNA. The sample includes about 140,000 clones, with about 80% observed a single time. The ten largest clones take up 1.4% of the sample.

As for this clone: No antigen is known for it. Base quality data are lacking; no much larger clone is found one base away.

In total, 630 or so healthy bone marrow donors made up the cohort. Cohort members were all nominally healthy when sampled, although unrecorded immune exposures were likely present. The donor tested CMV seropositive, placing the donor among the 289 seropositive members of the cohort. Each donor provided a peripheral blood sample, and peripheral blood mononuclear cells were used for TCR beta sequencing. Genomic DNA extraction from the blood cell samples was performed with the Qiagen DNeasy Blood Extraction Kit. After removal of 7 bases from V and 8 bases from J, the junction retains 2 bases not matched to a gene. The CDR1 and CDR2 encoded by the germline V gene are MDHEN and SYDVKM. Inclusive of the bounding cysteine and phenylalanine, the CDR3 is 11 residues long. Of the read, only the CDR3 DNA is kept; its 33 bases are in frame from base 1.

The clonotype originates from a man aged 30 to 45 in good health and CMV-seropositive. The sequence joins TRBV28 to TRBJ1-1, and TRBD1 aligns with 9 junction nucleotides. Sequencing used PBMCs. In nucleotide form, the sequence is TGTGCCAGCAAGGGGACAGGGGAAGCTTTCTTT. Its product reads: CASKGTGEAFF.